This T cell receptor beta chain was documented in a study of control samples from healthy donors and cancer patients. The CDR3 covers 14 residues. The J segment lost 1 base and the V segment lost 4 bases, leaving 1 base of the junction unmatched. Germline V CDR1 and CDR2: LGHNA, YNFKEQ. Assay used: immunoSEQ multiplex PCR; TCRdb lists only in-frame clones, some missing. The sample consists of tens of thousands of clones, roughly 94% of them appearing once. The receptor's source is a man aged 55 to 70 in good health. Sequenced: blood. This chain uses TRBV4-2 with TRBJ2-5; 9 positions match TRBD1. The CDR3 DNA sequence: TGTGCCAGCAGCCTGGGACAGGGCCAAGAGACCCAGTACTTC. This codes for CASSLGQGQETQYF.